Sequencing of this T cell receptor (beta chain) was carried out in a study of early T cells in non-severe SARS-CoV-2 infection. This clonotype was found a few times. Unique molecular identifiers tagged individual cDNA molecules. TCRdb fed the 5' RACE reads into MiXCR, producing one record per CDR3 protein. The repertoire consists of about 110,000 distinct CDR3 sequences, with about 12% occurring once and the leading ten covering 3% to 4.5%. Germline CDR1 reads SQVTM; CDR2 reads ANQGSEA. The CDR3 sequence is 13 residues long. V was trimmed by 3 bases and J by 0 bases, leaving 8 bases between them. This specimen consisted of whole blood, obtained at baseline. The clonotype comes from an adult who was a healthcare worker with PCR-confirmed SARS-CoV-2 infection or an uninfected control (not recorded which). V and J are TRBV29-1 and TRBJ2-5; D unclear. Here the CDR3 reads CSVEWADQETQYF. The CDR3 nucleotides read TGCAGCGTTGAGTGGGCGGACCAAGAGACCCAGTACTTC.